These 5 T cell receptor beta chains were sequenced from one sample in a study of T-cell reconstitution after alpha-beta-depleted transplantation in children. The TCRbeta library incorporated unique molecular identifiers. TCRdb ran MiXCR on the PCR reads and lists one entry per CDR3 protein. The sample shows roughly 180,000 distinct CDR3 sequences, 8.5% to 14% of them seen only once. The sequencing here drew on PBMCs, taken before TCRalphabeta/CD19-depleted stem cell transplant. The receptors originated from a boy between 2 and 15 years old with acute myeloid leukemia, due to receive a stem cell transplant.

In its sample, this clonotype was seen many times. This chain connects TRBV20-1 to TRBJ1-4; tentatively, D is TRBD1 (5 bases). The CDR3 runs 14 residues. Trimming stripped 3 bases from V and 5 bases from J, with 13 bases between. Germline CDR1 is DFQATT and CDR2 is SNEGSKA (reference sequence). Here the CDR3 reads CSASVAGINEKLFF. The CDR3 region has the DNA TGCAGTGCTAGCGTGGCAGGGATCAATGAAAAACTGTTTTTT.

This clonotype was detected ten times or more. J is TRBJ2-3 and V is TRBV20-1; D is ambiguous. The CDR3 length is 10 residues. V was pared by 1 base and J by 8 bases, with 4 bases between. The V gene's germline CDR1 is DFQATT and CDR2 SNEGSKA (reference sequence). The CDR3 protein is CSARVGTQYF. The CDR3 DNA sequence: TGCAGTGCTAGAGTGGGTACGCAGTATTTT.

Concerning this clonotype: Possible read error: a much larger clone is one base away. The chain combines TRBV7-8 with TRBJ2-3; D ambiguous. CDR1 is SGHVS and CDR2 is FQNEAQ in the germline V gene. V shed 5 bases and J shed 4 bases, with 13 bases lying between them. CDR3 length: 14 amino acids. The DNA for the CDR3 is TGTGCCAGCAGCCCAGGCCGGCGCGCAGATACGCAGTATTTT. Protein: CASSPGRRADTQYF.

The chain joins TRBV6-5 to TRBJ2-1; 7 bases map to TRBD2. The ends lost 5 bases at V and 1 base at J; junction bases unmatched: 5. The CDR3 sequence is 15 residues long. Germline V gene sequence: CDR1 MNHEY, CDR2 SVGAGI. CDR3: CASSEIAGSYNEQFF. The CDR3 DNA sequence: TGTGCCAGCAGTGAAATAGCGGGTTCCTACAATGAGCAGTTCTTC.

This clonotype was seen at least ten times. The chain combines TRBV5-1 with TRBJ1-1, with D perhaps matching TRBD1 (5 bases). Per the germline V gene, CDR1 is SGHRS and CDR2 is YFSETQ. Trimming cost V 0 bases and J 3 bases, with 27 bases left between them. The length of the CDR3 is 20 residues. The CDR3 region is CASSLAGVAIELLRDTEAFF. The CDR3, as DNA: TGCGCCAGCAGCTTGGCGGGGGTGGCGATTGAGTTGCTTAGGGACACTGAAGCTTTCTTT. The full variable domain, in which reference TRBV5-1 and TRBJ1-1 provide the parts outside the CDR3, is KAGVTQTPRYLIKTRGQQVTLSCSPISGHRSVSWYQQTPGQGLQFLFEYFSETQRNKGNFPGRFSGRQFSNSRSEMNVSTLELGDSALYLCASSLAGVAIELLRDTEAFFGQGTRLTVV.